This passage covers 25 T cell receptor beta chains from one sample sequenced in a study of T-cell memory formation after mild COVID-19. Using its own MiXCR run on the 5' RACE reads, TCRdb lists one record per CDR3 protein. The sample has 450,000 or so distinct CDR3 sequences, more than 20% seen once. Sequenced material: PBMCs or a T cell subset sorted from them (not recorded which). The receptors here all came from an adult woman who had mild COVID-19 (a few samples of this study predate the infection). Cell type and time point are not known.

In this sample, this clonotype turned up a few times. CDR3 sequence: CASSQEGTGDNEQFF. The CDR3 DNA reads as TGTGCCAGCAGCCAAGAGGGGACAGGGGACAATGAGCAGTTCTTC. The chain has TRBV3-1 and TRBJ2-1; TRBD1 matches at 10 bases. Per germline, CDR1 LGHDT and CDR2 YNNKEL (reference sequence). The CDR3 totals 15 residues. Trimming removed 0 bases from V and 5 bases from J; junction bases left unmatched: 1.

This clonotype was observed a few times. CDR3 in DNA: TGCGCCAGCAGCCAAGGAGGGTCTGACGTCAATGAGCAGTTCTTC. Translation: CASSQGGSDVNEQFF. This sequence joins TRBV4-3 and TRBJ2-1, with D perhaps matching TRBD2 (5 bases). The CDR3 runs to 15 residues. Per the germline V gene, CDR1 is LGHNA and CDR2 is YSLEER. With 1 base removed from V and 6 bases from J, the gap between germline ends came to 13 bases.

This clonotype was observed a single time. The chain links TRBV29-1 to TRBJ2-4; 10 bases fit TRBD2. There are 13 residues in the CDR3. The V gene end was trimmed by 7 bases and the J gene end by 6 bases; junction bases not matched to a gene: 6. CDR1 and CDR2 from the germline V gene are SQVTM and ANQGSEA. In DNA form, the CDR3 reads TGCAGCGCCCGGACTAGCGGAGGAAACATTCAGTACTTC. It is translated as CSARTSGGNIQYF.

This clonotype was seen repeatedly, ten times or more. The chain recombines TRBV4-1 with TRBJ2-3, with 11 bases aligning to TRBD2. CDR3 size: 16 residues. Germline loops: CDR1 MGHRA, CDR2 YSYEKL. Trimming cost V 5 bases and J 6 bases; bases outside gene matches: 10. CDR3 loop: CASSVRLAGNGDTQYF. CDR3 DNA: TGCGCCAGCAGCGTCCGACTAGCGGGGAATGGGGATACGCAGTATTTT.

The chain carries TRBV5-1 and TRBJ2-1, with 7 bases identical to TRBD1. This CDR3 is 13 amino acids long. With V trimmed by 0 bases and J by 8 bases, 2 bases remained unmatched. Germline CDR1 reads SGHRS; CDR2 reads YFSETQ. The chain's CDR3 is CASSLGQGDEQFF. CDR3 nucleotides: TGCGCCAGCAGCTTGGGACAGGGCGATGAGCAGTTCTTC.

The V gene is TRBV5-1, the J gene TRBJ1-2; 7 bases map to TRBD1. Germline lookup yields CDR1 SGHRS and CDR2 YFSETQ. With 6 bases clipped from V and 1 base from J, the junction kept 6 bases outside the gene matches. This CDR3 spans 14 amino acids. CDR3 DNA: TGCGCCAGCAAGGGGGACAGCCTTAACTATGGCTACACCTTC. Its protein product is CASKGDSLNYGYTF.

The genes are TRBV5-5 and TRBJ1-1, with no clear D. Trimming stripped 1 base from V and 0 bases from J, with 13 bases between. CDR1 SGHKS and CDR2 YYEKEE come from the germline V gene (reference sequence). The CDR3 totals 16 residues. The CDR3 sequence is CASSLSLSDMNTEAFF. CDR3 in DNA: TGTGCCAGCAGCTTGAGTCTGTCAGACATGAACACTGAAGCTTTCTTT.

This clonotype was detected a few times. DNA for the CDR3: TGCAGCTTCTCCGACAGGTCCAGGGACTATGGCTACACCTTC. It encodes CSFSDRSRDYGYTF. The V and J genes are TRBV29-1 and TRBJ1-2, with TRBD1 as a possible D gene (6 bases). V was clipped by 8 bases and J by 3 bases, with 19 bases between them. Germline CDR1 is SQVTM and CDR2 is ANQGSEA. This CDR3 is built from 14 residues.

This clonotype was seen more than once but under ten times. The gene calls are TRBV12-3 or TRBV12-4 and TRBJ2-2; D is unclear. Trimming stripped 1 base from V and 1 base from J, with 16 bases between. CDR3 length equals 18 residues. The CDR3, as DNA: TGTGCCAGCAGTTTAGTTCAAATCTGGACCGAGAACACCGGGGAGCTGTTTTTT. This codes for CASSLVQIWTENTGELFF.

This clonotype turned up a few times. V gene TRBV24-1 combines with J gene TRBJ2-1; 12 bases fit TRBD2. The CDR3 extends over 16 amino acids. CDR1 KGHDR and CDR2 SFDVKD come from the germline V gene. V was pared by 0 bases and J by 8 bases, with 4 bases of the junction left unmatched. CDR3 amino acids: CATSDLTTSGSYEQFF. The DNA for the CDR3 is TGTGCCACCAGTGATTTGACGACTAGCGGGAGCTATGAGCAGTTCTTC.

The chain combines TRBV7-8 with TRBJ2-1; D is perhaps TRBD2 (7 bases). The V end lost 5 bases, the J end lost 6 bases, and 14 bases lay between the germline ends. Germline-derived CDR1 and CDR2 are SGHVS and FQNEAQ. This CDR3 has 14 residues. The chain's CDR3 is CASSGLVGGNEQFF. CDR3 sequence (DNA): TGTGCCAGCAGCGGACTAGTAGGGGGCAATGAGCAGTTCTTC.

This sequence joins TRBV6-5 and TRBJ1-6; the match to TRBD1 covers 10 bases. The CDR3 sequence is 14 residues long. Germline CDR1 and CDR2: MNHEY and SVGAGI. The trim removed 6 bases at V and 7 bases at J, leaving 3 bases unmatched. The CDR3, as DNA: TGTGCCAGCAGAAGGGACAGGGGAAATTCACCCCTCCACTTT. Residues: CASRRDRGNSPLHF.

J is TRBJ2-6 and V is TRBV7-3, with TRBD2 matching 9 bases. The V and J ends lost 4 bases and 0 bases, in that order; junction bases with no gene match: 7. Germline V CDR1 and CDR2: SGHTA, FQGTGA. The CDR3 loop spans 18 amino acids. The CDR3 bases are TGTGCCAGCAGCTCTAAAGCGGGAGGAGCCTCTGGGGCCAACGTCCTGACTTTC. This sequence encodes CASSSKAGGASGANVLTF.

This clonotype was detected only a few times. This chain uses TRBV5-6 with TRBJ2-1; weak D call: TRBD2 (5 bases). The germline V gene has CDR1 SGHDT and CDR2 YYEEEE. Between the trimmed V and J ends, which lost 7 bases and 9 bases, there was a span of 17 bases. The CDR3 runs to 13 residues. The CDR3 coding sequence is TGTGCCAGCCCATTTCCGAGGGCCAGTGAGCAGTTCTTC. Its translation is CASPFPRASEQFF. Using reference TRBV5-6 and TRBJ2-1 for the parts outside the CDR3, the full variable domain is DAGVTQSPTHLIKTRGQQVTLRCSPKSGHDTVSWYQQALGQGPQFIFQYYEEEERQRGNFPDRFSGHQFPNYSSELNVNALLLGDSALYLCASPFPRASEQFFGPGTRLTVL.

In this sample, this clonotype turned up once. The rearrangement joins TRBV7-3 to TRBJ2-1; the match to TRBD2 covers 13 bases. This CDR3 is built from 17 residues. Germline CDR1 is SGHTA and CDR2 is FQGTGA. V was pared by 4 bases and J by 7 bases, with 10 bases of the junction left unmatched. The CDR3 here is CASSSSRLAGGRNEQFF. The CDR3 DNA is TGTGCCAGCAGCTCCTCGAGACTAGCGGGAGGCAGGAATGAGCAGTTCTTC.

This clonotype has just one count. The chain couples TRBV6-2 or TRBV6-3 to TRBJ1-2, with a weak D call TRBD1 (6 bases). The germline V and J ends were trimmed by 6 bases and 4 bases, with 12 bases remaining between them. Per germline, CDR1 MNHEY and CDR2 SVGEGT. This CDR3 is 13 amino acids long. CDR3: CASRDSSRYGYTF. In DNA form, the CDR3 reads TGTGCCAGCAGGGACAGTTCGCGCTATGGCTACACCTTC.

This clonotype was counted a few times. The DNA of the CDR3 is TGTGCCAGCCACCCTGGGACATTCAACACCGGGGAGCTGTTTTTT. As protein: CASHPGTFNTGELFF. The chain carries TRBV6-5 and TRBJ2-2; maybe TRBD1 (6 bases). The CDR3 is 15 residues long. The V end lost 8 bases, the J end lost 2 bases, and 15 bases lay between the germline ends. Germline CDR1 is MNHEY and CDR2 is SVGAGI.

This clonotype has a handful of counts. The chain joins TRBV12-3 or TRBV12-4 to TRBJ2-7, with 7 bases identical to TRBD2. Trimming at V came to 3 bases and at J to 3 bases, leaving 2 bases not matched to a gene. The CDR3 totals 13 residues. This CDR3 reads CASSFGGNYEQYF. CDR3 nucleotide sequence: TGTGCCAGCAGTTTCGGGGGGAACTACGAGCAGTACTTC.

The V and J genes are TRBV27 and TRBJ1-1; perhaps TRBD1 as D (5 bases). The V end lost 5 bases, the J end lost 11 bases, and 24 bases lay between the germline ends. The germline V gene has CDR1 MNHEY and CDR2 SMNVEV (reference sequence). The CDR3 consists of 15 residues. CDR3 in amino acids: CASSPDYRDSEEAFF. In DNA form, the CDR3 reads TGTGCCAGCAGTCCCGACTACCGGGACTCCGAGGAGGCTTTCTTT.

This clonotype was picked up one time. The J gene is TRBJ2-7, the V gene TRBV20-1, with D uncertain. Between the trimmed V and J ends, which lost 2 bases and 2 bases, there was a span of 10 bases. From germline, CDR1 is DFQATT and CDR2 SNEGSKA (reference sequence). The CDR3 is made up of 13 amino acids. The CDR3 DNA sequence: TGCAGTGCTAGATGGGGTGAAGCCTACGAGCAGTACTTC. Protein sequence: CSARWGEAYEQYF.

This chain connects TRBV5-1 to TRBJ2-2; tentative D call: TRBD2 (6 bases). V was clipped by 5 bases and J by 3 bases, with 11 bases between them. Per germline, CDR1 SGHRS and CDR2 YFSETQ. The CDR3 is 14 amino acids. CDR3 sequence reads: CASREGQYTGELFF. CDR3 bases: TGCGCCAGCAGGGAGGGCCAGTACACCGGGGAGCTGTTTTTT.

The gene calls are TRBV2 and TRBJ2-7, with a tentative D call TRBD2 (5 bases). Germline CDR1 and CDR2: SNHLY and FYNNEI. Trimming took 8 bases from V and 3 from J, leaving 17 bases between them. The CDR3 runs to 14 residues. In DNA, the CDR3 is TGTGCCAGCGGGGAGACGAAGAACCGCTACGAGCAGTACTTC. Residues: CASGETKNRYEQYF.

Only a few counts were recorded for this clonotype. This sequence joins TRBV4-2 and TRBJ2-3; D may be TRBD1 or TRBD2 (5 bases each). From germline, CDR1 is LGHNA and CDR2 YNFKEQ. V was trimmed by 1 base and J by 1 base, leaving 15 bases between them. This CDR3 region has 17 residues. CDR3 sequence reads: CASSQVPGPLGTDTQYF. DNA of the CDR3: TGTGCCAGCAGCCAAGTGCCGGGACCCCTGGGCACAGATACGCAGTATTTT.

On this clonotype: A junction boundary mismatches the germline segment, possibly from a read error. This chain connects TRBV10-3 to TRBJ2-5; D perhaps matches TRBD2 (6 bases). Looked up from germline, CDR1 is ENHRY and CDR2 is SYGVKD. This CDR3 contains 14 residues. The CDR3 region has the DNA TGTGCCTCCAGGGACTTCCCGCGGTCAGAGGCCCAGTACTTC. This translates into CASRDFPRSEAQYF.

A few counts support this clonotype. The V call is TRBV24-1, the J call TRBJ2-7; TRBD2 might be the D (6 bases). The CDR3 spans 14 residues. CDR1 KGHDR and CDR2 SFDVKD come from the germline V gene. V lost 4 bases, J lost 1 base, and 10 bases lay in between. DNA of the CDR3: TGTGCCACCAGTGACGGGGGAGGATCCTACGAGCAGTACTTC. Translating it yields CATSDGGGSYEQYF.